Listed here is a single TCR beta chain. Antigen specificity is unknown. Repertoires were generated with immunoSEQ multiplex PCR, while TCRdb's copy carries only in-frame clones and drops some. The sample has 150,000 or so clones; approximately 93% are singletons. These data originate in a study of T cell responses to AZD1222 COVID-19 vaccine. Study results and caveats: Epitopes outside B.1.351 and B.1.1.7 mutated regions reportedly drew nearly half of spike TCRs.

The germline CDR1 and CDR2 sequences are MDHEN and SYDVKM. V trimming: 1 base; J trimming: 4 bases; junction bases outside the gene matches: 11. This CDR3 comprises 19 residues. The V call is TRBV28, the J call TRBJ2-3; 13 positions agree with TRBD2. The sequence was collected from an adult who received the AZD1222 COVID-19 vaccine. Sequencing was performed on peripheral blood, taken 28 days after the second AZD1222 dose. This CDR3 reads CASSLLLAGGPSGSDTQYF. The CDR3 DNA follows: TGTGCCAGCAGTTTATTACTAGCGGGAGGGCCCTCGGGATCAGATACGCAGTATTTT.